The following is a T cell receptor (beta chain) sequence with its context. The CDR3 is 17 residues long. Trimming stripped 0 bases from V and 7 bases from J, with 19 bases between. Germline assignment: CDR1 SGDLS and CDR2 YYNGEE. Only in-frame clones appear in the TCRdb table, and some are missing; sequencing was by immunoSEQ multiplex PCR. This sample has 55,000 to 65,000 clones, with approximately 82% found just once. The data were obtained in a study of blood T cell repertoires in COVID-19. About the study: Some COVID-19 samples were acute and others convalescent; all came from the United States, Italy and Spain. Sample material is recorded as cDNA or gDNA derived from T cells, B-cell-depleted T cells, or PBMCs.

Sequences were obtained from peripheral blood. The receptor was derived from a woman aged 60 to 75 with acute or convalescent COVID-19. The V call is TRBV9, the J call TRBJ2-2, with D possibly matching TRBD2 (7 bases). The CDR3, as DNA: TGTGCCAGCAGCGTAGGAGTGTCGGGGGGCCCTCACGGGGAGCTGTTTTTT. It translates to CASSVGVSGGPHGELFF.